This TCR beta chain comes out of a study of T cell responses to AZD1222 COVID-19 vaccine (dated by TCRdb to the early 2020s). A note on the overall study: A total of about 230 trial participants underwent TCR sequencing, of whom 200 to 220 received two doses of AZD1222 and around 25 received two doses of the MenACWY control vaccine. Enrollment into the trials was organized by age into subgroups of 18-55, 56-69 and 70-plus years, and those subgroups contained roughly 150, 30 and 60 TCR-sequenced participants, respectively.

General findings and caveats noted by the study authors: Nearly half of unique spike-specific TCRs reportedly recognized epitopes outside regions mutated in the B.1.351 and B.1.1.7 variants. The 56-69-year group was small, and its depth increase did not reach significance, likely because of low power. The whole spike protein was spanned by vaccine-associated CD4 TCRs, and dominant responses were seen in regions 160-218 and 743-854. Because no samples from the day 14 peak response were available, repertoires could be characterized only after the peak T cell response. Participants were mostly white British, with more females than males. The authors suggested clonal diversity may have been underestimated. Conclusions about previously exposed vaccinees are limited because only a handful of AZD1222 recipients were SARS-CoV-2 seropositive at baseline. After two AZD1222 doses, spike-specific TCR breadth and depth were significantly higher than at day 0 and than in MenACWY recipients.

Points on this clone: Its recognized antigen is unknown. No much larger clonotype is one base removed from it; base qualities were not supplied.

CDR1 LGHNA and CDR2 YSLEER were looked up in the germline V gene. Taken from cysteine to phenylalanine, the CDR3 has 14 residues. Only the CDR3 DNA is retained, 42 bases long and in frame from the first base. V is clipped by 2 bases and J by 2 bases, and the sequence between their germline boundaries is 10 bases long. Taken with the paper, the label for time point translates to: about 28 days (+/-7) after the second vaccine dose. Because spike-specific TCR depth and breadth did not differ between the two schedules, AZD1222 recipients who got a second dose at roughly 4 weeks were pooled with those who got a second dose at roughly 12 weeks. The vaccinee samples were drawn from two UK trials, COV001 and COV002, one of which was a single-blind randomized controlled phase 2/3 trial testing AZD1222 (ChAdOx1 nCoV-19) in healthy adults. For TCRbeta chain sequencing, PBMC samples from trial participants were taken at day 0 and at day 28 after the second dose.

The CDR3 regions of human TCRbeta chains were subjected to immunosequencing. The authors' analysis ran thus. Repertoire TCRs were checked for matches against a reference library of SARS-CoV-2-specific TCRs that had been generated using the MIRA antigen-specificity platform. Breadth was defined as the fraction of unique TCRs that were SARS-CoV-2-associated, and depth was defined as the fraction of total T cells that were SARS-CoV-2-associated. Each spike-specific TCR was assigned to its reactive spike region and to a CD4 or CD8 class using the MIRA data. Log10-transformed breadth and depth values were compared by one-way ANOVA with Sidak's multiple comparisons tests. TCRdb mirrors the immuneACCESS table, restricted to in-frame sequences. Some clones are absent from its copies; in checked studies, under half trace to an unresolved V gene, and the reason for the others is unknown. D and trimming were read from the DNA, whereas the V and J calls and clone size are those reported in that table. This sample is represented by approximately 140,000 clones; over 85% of them were singletons. The ten largest clones take up 0.9% to 1.3% of the sample.

The input for sequencing was peripheral blood, taken 28 days after the second AZD1222 dose. The V and J segments used are TRBV4-3 and TRBJ2-7; TRBD1 could be the D gene, as 5 bases match. The origin of this receptor is an adult who received the AZD1222 COVID-19 vaccine. The DNA is TGCGCCAGCAGCCAACGGGCAGGGACCTACGAGCAGTACTTC. This codes for CASSQRAGTYEQYF.